A single sample gave rise to the 25 T cell receptor beta chains below, sequenced in a study of cytomegalovirus exposure and HLA in healthy donors. Primers for the PCR totalled 60 Vbeta and 13 Jbeta. This table comes from immunoSEQ multiplex PCR, and its TCRdb copy is limited to in-frame clones, with some not included. The sample consists of about 150,000 clones, roughly four fifths of them appearing once. Sequences were obtained from PBMCs. Receptors originate from a man younger than 45 in good health and CMV-seronegative.

This rearrangement joins TRBV29-1 to TRBJ2-3; perhaps TRBD2 as D (7 bases). The germline V gene encodes CDR1 SQVTM and CDR2 ANQGSEA. This CDR3 has 15 residues. Trimming took 4 bases from V and 2 from J, leaving 16 bases between them. CDR3 sequence (DNA): TGCAGCGTTGTAGGAGCGGGACAAACCACAGATACGCAGTATTTT. As protein: CSVVGAGQTTDTQYF.

The V and J genes are TRBV28 and TRBJ1-2; the D gene is possibly TRBD1 (5 bases). This CDR3 has 13 amino acids. V dropped 3 bases and J dropped 8 bases, with 13 bases sitting between them. Germline V lookup: CDR1 MDHEN, CDR2 SYDVKM. For the CDR3, the DNA is TGTGCCAGCAGTTTGGGTTGGGGGGGAGGCTACACCTTC. This codes for CASSLGWGGGYTF.

This clone was observed once. V gene TRBV30 combines with J gene TRBJ2-7; D may be TRBD2 (7 bases). The CDR3 runs to 14 residues. Trimming removed 2 bases from V and 4 bases from J, with 15 bases in between. CDR1 is GTSNPN, CDR2 SVGIG, per germline (reference sequence). The CDR3 DNA follows: TGTGCCTGGAGTATATTCGGGGGGCGTTACGAGCAGTACTTC. Translating gives CAWSIFGGRYEQYF.

J is TRBJ1-6 and V is TRBV11-1; D may be TRBD1 (5 bases). Germline V gene data show CDR1 as SGHAT and CDR2 as FQDESV (reference sequence). The CDR3 runs 15 residues. Trimming pared 1 base from V and 8 bases from J, leaving 12 bases between. CDR3 region: CASSLEEGMYSPLHF. The CDR3 DNA follows: TGTGCCAGCAGCTTAGAGGAGGGGATGTATTCACCCCTCCACTTT.

This clone was counted only a few times. This rearrangement joins TRBV11-3 to TRBJ1-1; TRBD1 aligns across 9 bases. The CDR3 consists of 16 residues. Trimming cost V 4 bases and J 1 base; bases outside gene matches: 7. Germline lookup yields CDR1 SGHNT and CDR2 YENEEA. The CDR3 loop reads CASSSGQGDRNTEAFF. The CDR3 DNA follows: TGTGCCAGCAGCTCGGGACAGGGAGATCGGAACACTGAAGCTTTCTTT.

The chain carries TRBV5-4 and TRBJ2-1, with 9 nucleotides matching TRBD2. The junction had 2 bases not matched to a gene; V was cut back by 0 bases and J by 4 bases. CDR3 length: 15 amino acids. Germline CDR1 reads SGHNT; CDR2 reads YYREEE (reference sequence). This CDR3 is CASSLGLADYNEQFF. CDR3 in DNA: TGTGCCAGCAGCTTGGGACTAGCGGATTACAATGAGCAGTTCTTC. The whole variable domain, filled in from reference TRBV5-4 and TRBJ2-1, reads ETGVTQSPTHLIKTRGQQVTLRCSSQSGHNTVSWYQQALGQGPQFIFQYYREEENGRGNFPPRFSGLQFPNYSSELNVNALELDDSALYLCASSLGLADYNEQFFGPGTRLTVL.

The chain recombines TRBV10-1 with TRBJ1-1; 8 nucleotides align to TRBD1. The CDR3 has 14 residues. J was trimmed by 1 base and V by 9 bases; bases with no gene match: 7. Germline CDR1 is WNHNN and CDR2 is SYGVQD (reference sequence). CDR3 protein: CASQGAKGNTEAFF. CDR3 sequence (DNA): TGCGCCAGTCAGGGGGCAAAAGGGAACACTGAAGCTTTCTTT.

The chain is built from TRBV11-3 and TRBJ2-7, with 10 positions matching TRBD1. With 4 bases clipped from V and 5 bases from J, the junction kept 2 bases outside the gene matches. This CDR3 has 13 amino acids. The germline V gene encodes CDR1 SGHNT and CDR2 YENEEA. DNA for the CDR3: TGTGCCAGCAGCTCAGGACAGGGGGACGAGCAGTACTTC. It translates to CASSSGQGDEQYF.

The rearrangement links TRBV5-1 to TRBJ2-6; 8 nucleotides line up with TRBD1. Trimming removed 0 bases from V and 4 bases from J; junction bases left unmatched: 6. CDR1 SGHRS and CDR2 YFSETQ come from the germline V gene. The CDR3 has 17 residues. CDR3: CASSLGTGRRGANVLTF. In DNA form, the CDR3 reads TGCGCCAGCAGCTTGGGGACAGGGCGAAGAGGGGCCAACGTCCTGACTTTC.

This clone occurred a few times. V is TRBV7-9 and J is TRBJ2-3, with a possible D match to TRBD1 (5 bases). The CDR3 consists of 14 residues. V lost 0 bases and J 2 bases, leaving 6 bases between the germline ends. Germline-derived CDR1 and CDR2 are SEHNR and FQNEAQ (reference sequence). The CDR3 loop is CASSLAQATDTQYF. In nucleotides, the CDR3 is TGTGCCAGCAGCTTAGCACAGGCCACAGATACGCAGTATTTT.

V and J are TRBV7-6 and TRBJ2-7; no firm D call. CDR1 SGHVS and CDR2 FNYEAQ come from the germline V gene. CDR3 length equals 14 residues. The V and J ends lost 2 bases and 5 bases respectively, with 13 bases between them. The CDR3 region is CASSLSEPPNEQYF. CDR3 DNA sequence: TGTGCCAGCAGCTTAAGCGAACCCCCCAACGAGCAGTACTTC.

The chain is built from TRBV5-4 and TRBJ2-5; 8 bases map to TRBD1. The germline CDR1 and CDR2 sequences are SGHNT and YYREEE (reference sequence). After removal of 2 bases from V and 7 bases from J, the junction contained 1 base not matched to a gene. The CDR3 length is 12 residues. The CDR3 is CASSFDRGTQYF. The CDR3 coding sequence is TGTGCCAGCAGCTTTGACAGGGGGACCCAGTACTTC.

The table lists this clone with a few counts. V gene TRBV12-5 combines with J gene TRBJ2-2; TRBD1 aligns across 8 bases. Germline V gives CDR1 LGHNT, CDR2 FRNRAP. The CDR3 has 15 amino acids. J was trimmed by 1 base and V by 6 bases; bases with no gene match: 4. In DNA, the CDR3 is TGTGCTAGTGGGATAGACAGGGGGAACACCGGGGAGCTGTTTTTT. The encoded protein is CASGIDRGNTGELFF.

This clone showed up just a few times. The gene calls are TRBV18 and TRBJ2-1; 7 nucleotides line up with TRBD1. The trim removed 2 bases at V and 5 bases at J, leaving 6 bases unmatched. CDR1 is KGHSH and CDR2 is LQKENI in the germline V gene. The CDR3 is made up of 15 amino acids. The CDR3 DNA sequence: TGTGCCAGCTCACCAGCCGGGACAGCAAACAATGAGCAGTTCTTC. Residues: CASSPAGTANNEQFF.

The gene calls are TRBV28 and TRBJ2-6, with D hard to call. V was cut by 2 bases and J by 0 bases, with 14 bases left in between. This CDR3 has 18 residues. Germline CDR1 and CDR2: MDHEN and SYDVKM. CDR3 in amino acids: CASSLTLPKSSGANVLTF. The CDR3, as DNA: TGTGCCAGCAGTTTAACTCTCCCGAAGAGCTCTGGGGCCAACGTCCTGACTTTC.

The chain links TRBV4-1 to TRBJ2-5; possible D gene TRBD1, 6 bases. The CDR3 is made up of 15 amino acids. Trimming shortened V by 2 bases and J by 5 bases, and 15 bases separated the two germline ends. Germline CDR1 MGHRA, CDR2 YSYEKL. The DNA of the CDR3 is TGCGCCAGCAGCCAACCTCAGGGGCTCGGGGAGACCCAGTACTTC. This sequence encodes CASSQPQGLGETQYF.

The chain employs TRBV5-1 and TRBJ2-7; 9 nucleotides match TRBD1. With 0 bases clipped from V and 5 bases from J, the junction kept 6 bases outside the gene matches. The CDR3 runs to 15 residues. Germline CDR1 is SGHRS and CDR2 is YFSETQ. The CDR3 nucleotides are TGCGCCAGCAGCTTGGTCGGGACAGGGTCCGACGAGCAGTACTTC. Its translation is CASSLVGTGSDEQYF.

In this sample, this clone turned up once. This chain connects TRBV2 to TRBJ1-6; possible D gene TRBD1, 5 bases. Germline CDR1 SNHLY, CDR2 FYNNEI. V was shortened by 4 bases and J by 7 bases, with 8 bases between the two germline ends. CDR3 length equals 13 residues. CDR3: CASSGQQNSPLHF. The CDR3 bases are TGTGCCAGCAGTGGACAGCAGAATTCACCCCTCCACTTT.

The gene calls are TRBV11-3 and TRBJ1-2, with D perhaps TRBD1 (6 bases). CDR3 length: 15 amino acids. Looked up from germline, CDR1 is SGHNT and CDR2 is YENEEA. Trimming shortened V by 0 bases and J by 4 bases, and 12 bases separated the two germline ends. DNA of the CDR3: TGTGCCAGCAGCTTAGATAGAGAACAGGGCTATGGCTACACCTTC. This sequence encodes CASSLDREQGYGYTF. The whole variable domain, filled in from reference TRBV11-3 and TRBJ1-2, reads EAGVVQSPRYKIIEKKQPVAFWCNPISGHNTLYWYLQNLGQGPELLIRYENEEAVDDSQLPKDRFSAERLKGVDSTLKIQPAELGDSAVYLCASSLDREQGYGYTFGSGTRLTVV.

The chain couples TRBV5-1 to TRBJ2-3, with TRBD2 as a possible D gene (5 bases). CDR1 is SGHRS, CDR2 YFSETQ, per germline. The CDR3 is 15 amino acids. Trimming took 5 bases from V and 2 from J, leaving 15 bases between them. CDR3 sequence reads: CASRFRPSPTDTQYF. The CDR3 coding sequence is TGCGCCAGCAGATTTCGTCCTAGCCCCACAGATACGCAGTATTTT.

The chain carries TRBV28 and TRBJ1-2, with D maybe TRBD1 (6 bases). Germline-derived CDR1 and CDR2 are MDHEN and SYDVKM. Trimming left V 6 bases short and J 7 bases short, with 24 bases between. This CDR3 is built from 16 residues. For the CDR3, the DNA is TGTGCCAGCAGCCTACAAATAACAGGGCGGATGGGTGGCTACACCTTC. Translating gives CASSLQITGRMGGYTF.

The chain joins TRBV27 to TRBJ2-2; D gene ambiguous. V was clipped by 3 bases and J by 5 bases, with 4 bases between them. In germline, CDR1 is MNHEY, CDR2 SMNVEV (reference sequence). The length of the CDR3 is 12 residues. This CDR3 is CASSFGTGELFF. The CDR3 nucleotides read TGTGCCAGCAGTTTCGGTACCGGGGAGCTGTTTTTT.

The V gene is TRBV6-1, the J gene TRBJ2-7, with 7 bases lining up with TRBD2. With 3 bases clipped from V and 5 bases from J, the junction kept 16 bases outside the gene matches. In germline, CDR1 is MNHNS, CDR2 SASEGT. CDR3 size: 17 residues. The CDR3 reads CASSEGRWGGLVDEQYF. In nucleotides, the CDR3 is TGTGCCAGCAGTGAGGGAAGATGGGGGGGATTGGTCGACGAGCAGTACTTC.

This clone was found once. The chain employs TRBV28 and TRBJ1-2; a weak D match, TRBD1 (5 bases). Germline CDR1 is MDHEN and CDR2 is SYDVKM. The CDR3 has 14 residues. The V end lost 6 bases, the J end lost 8 bases, and 19 bases lay between the germline ends. The CDR3 region is CASRTNVGGGGYTF. CDR3 bases: TGTGCCAGCAGAACCAACGTCGGGGGTGGCGGCTACACCTTC.

The chain uses TRBV10-3 and TRBJ2-1; 8 bases map to TRBD1. Germline values: CDR1 ENHRY, CDR2 SYGVKD. This CDR3 is built from 14 residues. V lost 4 bases, J lost 2 bases, and 1 base stayed unmatched. CDR3 sequence: CAISGQGTYNEQFF. CDR3 DNA: TGTGCCATCAGTGGACAGGGGACCTACAATGAGCAGTTCTTC.